The 23 T cell receptor beta chains below all came from one sample that was sequenced in a study of blood T cell repertoires in COVID-19. Data came from immunoSEQ multiplex PCR; TCRdb stores just in-frame clones and leaves some out. The sample comprises 130,000 or so clones, roughly 90% of which are singletons, and 6.5% to 9% rests with the top ten. Specimen: peripheral blood. The receptor set was obtained from a man in his forties or fifties with acute or convalescent COVID-19.

The V gene is TRBV5-1, the J gene TRBJ2-3, with D unresolved. V was trimmed by 0 bases and J by 2 bases, leaving 4 bases between them. The CDR3 spans 13 residues. CDR1 SGHRS and CDR2 YFSETQ come from the germline V gene. The CDR3 protein is CASSLAFTDTQYF. The CDR3 coding sequence is TGCGCCAGCAGCTTGGCTTTCACAGATACGCAGTATTTT.

The V call is TRBV5-4, the J call TRBJ1-5; TRBD1 matches at 7 bases. Per the germline V gene, CDR1 is SGHNT and CDR2 is YYREEE (reference sequence). This CDR3 comprises 16 residues. V dropped 0 bases and J dropped 3; count of bases not matched to a gene: 6. This CDR3 reads CASSLGQGPPNQPQHF. For the CDR3, the DNA is TGTGCCAGCAGCTTGGGACAGGGTCCCCCCAATCAGCCCCAGCATTTT. The entire variable domain, with the rest obtained from reference TRBV5-4 and TRBJ1-5, is as follows: ETGVTQSPTHLIKTRGQQVTLRCSSQSGHNTVSWYQQALGQGPQFIFQYYREEENGRGNFPPRFSGLQFPNYSSELNVNALELDDSALYLCASSLGQGPPNQPQHFGDGTRLSIL.

V usage is TRBV3-1 (or the pseudogene TRBV3-2) and J usage is TRBJ2-7; maybe TRBD2 (5 bases). The CDR3 length is 15 residues. In germline, CDR1 is LGHDT, CDR2 YNNKEL (reference sequence). Trimming cost V 1 base and J 6 bases, with 16 bases left between them. For the CDR3, the DNA is TGTGCCAGCAGCCAAGGTACGCGGGTCCTCGGCGAGCAGTACTTC. Translating gives CASSQGTRVLGEQYF.

The chain joins TRBV24-1 to TRBJ1-5; 7 nucleotides agree with TRBD1. The CDR3 has 17 residues. With V trimmed by 1 base and J by 8 bases, 13 bases remained unmatched. Germline-derived CDR1 and CDR2 are KGHDR and SFDVKD. The CDR3 reads CATSDLCVDREIKPQHF. The DNA of the CDR3 is TGTGCCACCAGTGATTTATGCGTCGACAGGGAAATCAAGCCCCAGCATTTT.

This clone was seen only once. CDR3 in DNA: TGTGCCAGCAGCTTGACAGGCTACACCGGGGAGCTGTTTTTT. Encoded protein: CASSLTGYTGELFF. The genes are TRBV5-4 and TRBJ2-2; D possibly corresponds to TRBD1 (5 bases). The CDR3 contains 14 residues. The germline V and J ends were trimmed by 1 base and 3 bases, with 7 bases remaining between them. Germline V gene data show CDR1 as SGHNT and CDR2 as YYREEE (reference sequence).

The chain links TRBV11-2 to TRBJ2-5; D might be TRBD2 (5 bases). V was shortened by 4 bases and J by 5 bases, with 14 bases between the two germline ends. Germline CDR1 reads SGHAT; CDR2 reads FQNNGV. The CDR3 spans 14 residues. CDR3 sequence: CASSSSGGRETQYF. The CDR3 nucleotides read TGTGCCAGCAGCTCGAGCGGAGGACGGGAGACCCAGTACTTC.

The chain joins TRBV5-1 to TRBJ1-1, with D maybe TRBD1 (6 bases). Trimming left V 2 bases short and J 5 bases short, with 13 bases between. CDR3 size: 14 residues. Germline values: CDR1 SGHRS, CDR2 YFSETQ. CDR3 protein: CASSFTGRETEAFF. Here the CDR3 DNA reads TGCGCCAGCAGCTTTACAGGGAGGGAGACTGAAGCTTTCTTT.

V gene TRBV5-5 combines with J gene TRBJ2-7, with a tentative D call TRBD2 (5 bases). Trimming left V 2 bases short and J 1 base short, with 10 bases between. The germline V gene encodes CDR1 SGHKS and CDR2 YYEKEE (reference sequence). The CDR3 spans 14 residues. In nucleotides, the CDR3 is TGTGCCAGCAGCTTCGAGCGGAGGTCCTACGAGCAGTACTTC. Amino acid sequence: CASSFERRSYEQYF.

This chain connects TRBV5-1 to TRBJ2-1; 11 nucleotides agree with TRBD2. J was trimmed by 7 bases and V by 2 bases; bases with no gene match: 5. The CDR3 runs 15 residues. CDR1 is SGHRS, CDR2 YFSETQ, per germline. The CDR3 sequence: CASSFWTSGQNEQFF. The CDR3 DNA reads TGCGCCAGCAGCTTCTGGACTAGCGGGCAAAATGAGCAGTTCTTC.

This clone was observed a handful of times. V gene TRBV28 combines with J gene TRBJ1-5, with D possibly being TRBD1 (6 bases). Trimming stripped 6 bases from V and 4 bases from J, with 16 bases between. Germline CDR1 MDHEN, CDR2 SYDVKM. The CDR3 has 15 residues. The DNA for the CDR3 is TGTGCCAGCAGATTGACAGGAGTAGCAAATCAGCCCCAGCATTTT. Translated: CASRLTGVANQPQHF.

This clone has more than one count but fewer than ten. The chain joins TRBV5-5 to TRBJ2-2, with TRBD1 identical over 8 bases. The germline CDR1 and CDR2 sequences are SGHKS and YYEKEE (reference sequence). CDR3 length equals 15 residues. V lost 3 bases, J lost 3 bases, and 4 bases stayed unmatched. The CDR3 region has the DNA TGTGCCAGCAGCTCTGCAGGGGGCCACACCGGGGAGCTGTTTTTT. Its translation: CASSSAGGHTGELFF.

This chain links TRBV9 with TRBJ2-2; TRBD2 is a possible D gene (5 bases). Trimming pared 4 bases from V and 5 bases from J, leaving 18 bases between. CDR3 length: 16 residues. Germline V CDR1 and CDR2: SGDLS, YYNGEE. The CDR3 nucleotides are TGTGCCAGCAGCTTAGAAGTCGGGGTGAATACCGGGGAGCTGTTTTTT. It yields the protein CASSLEVGVNTGELFF.

The V gene is TRBV6-2 or TRBV6-3, the J gene TRBJ2-3, with 9 bases aligning to TRBD1. Germline-derived CDR1 and CDR2 are MNHEY and SVGEGT. The V and J ends lost 5 bases and 7 bases, in that order; junction bases with no gene match: 13. This CDR3 has 16 amino acids. In DNA form, the CDR3 reads TGTGCCAGCAGTCCCACAGGGGGCAGGTTTGAATATACGCAGTATTTT. Amino acid sequence: CASSPTGGRFEYTQYF.

The V call is TRBV7-9, the J call TRBJ1-2; no reliable D call. The CDR3 has 16 residues. CDR1 SEHNR and CDR2 FQNEAQ come from the germline V gene (reference sequence). V lost 1 base, J lost 3 bases, and 15 bases lay in between. Here the CDR3 DNA reads TGTGCCAGCAGCTTAGGGCCCCAGCGGGCCCACTATGGCTACACCTTC. It translates to CASSLGPQRAHYGYTF.

The chain links TRBV7-2 to TRBJ1-3; no clear D. V was cut by 5 bases and J by 0 bases, with 14 bases left in between. The CDR3 runs 16 residues. Germline lookup yields CDR1 SGHTA and CDR2 FQGNSA. CDR3 region: CASSPRTGRSGNTIYF. The CDR3 bases are TGTGCCAGCAGCCCAAGGACTGGCCGCTCTGGAAACACCATATATTTT.

This chain joins TRBV9 and TRBJ2-1, with 7 bases lining up with TRBD2. CDR3 length: 15 residues. Losses at the gene ends were 2 bases for V and 2 bases for J; bases not matched to a gene: 4. Germline lookup yields CDR1 SGDLS and CDR2 YYNGEE. The CDR3 protein is CASSVTLAAYNEQFF. The DNA for the CDR3 is TGTGCCAGCAGCGTTACCCTAGCGGCCTACAATGAGCAGTTCTTC.

V gene TRBV7-2 combines with J gene TRBJ1-3, with D perhaps TRBD1 (5 bases). The germline V gene encodes CDR1 SGHTA and CDR2 FQGNSA. The CDR3 has 14 residues. Trimming took 3 bases from V and 6 from J, leaving 12 bases between them. The CDR3 nucleotides read TGTGCCAGCAGCTTTACGTCAGGGAAAAACACCATATATTTT. Its translation is CASSFTSGKNTIYF.

This chain uses TRBV30 with TRBJ1-3; TRBD1 aligns across 10 bases. Germline trimming cut 1 base from V and 2 bases from J; bases unmatched to any gene: 14. CDR3 length: 19 amino acids. The germline gives CDR1 GTSNPN, CDR2 SVGIG (reference sequence). The CDR3 region is CAWSAYTPGTGATGNTIYF. As DNA, the CDR3 is TGTGCCTGGAGTGCATACACCCCCGGGACAGGGGCGACTGGAAACACCATATATTTT. The full variable domain, with the rest looked up from reference TRBV30 and TRBJ1-3, is SQTIHQWPATLVQPVGSPLSLECTVEGTSNPNLYWYRQAAGRGLQLLFYSVGIGQISSEVPQNLSASRPQDRQFILSSKKLLLSDSGFYLCAWSAYTPGTGATGNTIYFGEGSWLTVV.

The J gene is TRBJ2-1, the V gene TRBV27, with D possibly TRBD2 on 6 matching bases. Between the trimmed V and J ends, which lost 1 base and 3 bases, there was a span of 7 bases. Looked up from germline, CDR1 is MNHEY and CDR2 is SMNVEV (reference sequence). The CDR3 runs to 14 residues. CDR3 in DNA: TGTGCCAGCAGTTTATTTAGCGGCTACAATGAGCAGTTCTTC. It translates to CASSLFSGYNEQFF.

Concerning this clone itself: A junction end diverges from the germline sequence, so it may reflect a read error. V is TRBV12-3 or TRBV12-4 and J is TRBJ2-1, with 7 bases fitting TRBD2. The CDR3 contains 12 residues. CDR3: CASSFGTSERVF. CDR3 bases: TGTGCCAGCAGTTTCGGAACTAGCGAGCGGGTCTTC.

The chain recombines TRBV11-3 with TRBJ2-1, with 10 bases matching TRBD2. After removal of 5 bases from V and 5 bases from J, the junction contained 9 bases not matched to a gene. In germline, CDR1 is SGHNT, CDR2 YENEEA. The CDR3 extends over 16 amino acids. CDR3: CASSVYSGRIDNEQFF. DNA for the CDR3: TGTGCCAGCAGCGTCTATAGCGGGAGGATTGACAATGAGCAGTTCTTC.

V gene TRBV27 combines with J gene TRBJ1-2; D is uncertain. With 3 bases removed from V and 0 bases from J, the gap between germline ends came to 8 bases. There are 14 residues in the CDR3. Germline V lookup: CDR1 MNHEY, CDR2 SMNVEV (reference sequence). CDR3 sequence: CASSLSGPNYGYTF. The CDR3 bases are TGTGCCAGCAGTTTGTCAGGTCCTAACTATGGCTACACCTTC.

The chain carries TRBV30 and TRBJ1-2; 12 bases agree with TRBD1. This CDR3 has 16 residues. Germline CDR1 is GTSNPN and CDR2 is SVGIG (reference sequence). V was pared by 4 bases and J by 4 bases, with 10 bases of the junction left unmatched. In DNA form, the CDR3 reads TGTGCCTGGACCCGGGACAGGGGGCTTGCTGGCTATGGCTACACCTTC. This encodes CAWTRDRGLAGYGYTF.